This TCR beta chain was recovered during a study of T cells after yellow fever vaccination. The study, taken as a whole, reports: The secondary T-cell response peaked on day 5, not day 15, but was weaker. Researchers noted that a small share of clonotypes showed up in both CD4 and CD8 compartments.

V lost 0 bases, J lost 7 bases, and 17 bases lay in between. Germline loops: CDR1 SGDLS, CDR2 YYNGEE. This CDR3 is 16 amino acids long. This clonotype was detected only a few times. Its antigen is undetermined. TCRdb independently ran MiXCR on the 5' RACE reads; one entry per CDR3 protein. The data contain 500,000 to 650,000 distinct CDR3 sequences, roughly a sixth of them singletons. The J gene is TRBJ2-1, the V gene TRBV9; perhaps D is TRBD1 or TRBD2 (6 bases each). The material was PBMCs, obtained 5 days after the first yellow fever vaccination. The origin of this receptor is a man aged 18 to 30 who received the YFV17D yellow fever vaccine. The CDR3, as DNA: TGTGCCAGCAGCGTAGTACCGGGGGCATCAGGAAATGAGCAGTTCTTC. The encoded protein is CASSVVPGASGNEQFF. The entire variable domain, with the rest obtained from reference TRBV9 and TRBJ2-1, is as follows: DSGVTQTPKHLITATGQRVTLRCSPRSGDLSVYWYQQSLDQGLQFLIQYYNGEERAKGNILERFSAQQFPDLHSELNLSSLELGDSALYFCASSVVPGASGNEQFFGPGTRLTVL.